The source of this TCR beta chain is a study of regulatory T cells in long-lasting Graves disease. Background on the study: Patients newly diagnosed with Graves' had been on antithyroid drugs for under 3 months.

Relying on iRepertoire HTBI primers and Arm-PCR of CDR3 regions, the team built TCR beta libraries. MiXCR, applied by TCRdb to the multiplex PCR reads, yields one record per CDR3 protein. The top ten hold 20% to 25% of the sample, which has roughly 400,000 distinct CDR3 sequences, over 15% seen once. General study findings and limits: Favoring TRBV28, TRBJ1-2 and TRBJ2-5 was a feature seen in persistent disease.

Turning to this clonotype: Its matching antigen is unknown.

As for time point: newly diagnosed GD, antithyroid drugs for less than 3 months. PBMC RNA served as the TCR library source. Trimming removed 6 bases from V and 4 bases from J, with 15 bases in between. This CDR3 is 14 amino acids long. Germline V CDR1 and CDR2: SNHLY, FYNNEI. The sample was also reused in another study, on T cells in Graves' hyperthyroidism and ophthalmopathy. As that report states: Among the patients, aged 18 to 65, hyperthyroidism was newly diagnosed and had lasted under 2 months. Diagnoses rested on clinical symptoms, serum thyroxine and TRAb, thyroid ultrasound and orbital computed tomography.

The receptor was isolated from a woman younger than 30 with Graves disease. J is TRBJ1-2 and V is TRBV2; TRBD1 is a possible D gene (6 bases). Specimen: peripheral blood mononuclear cells (PBMCs), collected at new diagnosis, from a patient treated with antithyroid drugs. For the CDR3, the DNA is TGTGCCAGCAGAACAGGGTATCCCCTCTATGGCTACACCTTC. It is translated as CASRTGYPLYGYTF. Full variable domain (missing parts from reference TRBV2 and TRBJ1-2): EPEVTQTPSHQVTQMGQEVILRCVPISNHLYFYWYRQILGQKVEFLVSFYNNEISEKSEIFDDQFSVERPDGSNFTLKIRSTKLEDSAMYFCASRTGYPLYGYTFGSGTRLTVV.